Included here is one T cell receptor beta chain sequence, with context. In its sample, this clonotype was seen a few times. Its binding antigen is unknown. Base qualities were left out, and no much larger clone turns up one base away. The sample originates from a study of CD8 T cells in ankylosing spondylitis (dated by TCRdb to about 2017). Some background on the complete study: T cell receptor beta repertoires were profiled in healthy donors and ankylosing spondylitis patients so that disease-linked TCR variants could be found. The full study cohort comprised 20 to 30 ankylosing spondylitis patients and 85 to 120 healthy donors. Samples of peripheral blood were taken, and for ankylosing spondylitis patients, synovial fluid was collected as well. General conclusions and limits of the study: A TCR beta motif made up of several highly homologous amino acid variants appeared to be characteristic of blood from ankylosing spondylitis patients. Some TCR beta motif variants had previously been reported in synovial fluid and blood of reactive arthritis patients, which suggested common disease-initiation mechanisms. According to the report, matched synovial fluid samples from ankylosing spondylitis patients were significantly enriched for the disease-linked clones. In peripheral blood, the disease-linked clones were found at relatively low frequencies and had a CD8+ phenotype.

The CDR3 contains 12 residues, cysteine and phenylalanine counted. Only CDR3 DNA remains: 36 bases, in frame from the first base. After removal of 6 bases from V and 8 bases from J, the junction retains 4 bases not matched to a gene. The germline V gene encodes CDR1 LGHDT and CDR2 YNNKEL (reference sequence). The reads were generated on an Illumina HiSeq 2500. Quantitative 5'-RACE with molecular barcodes was used to prepare TCR beta libraries. Processing in the source paper ran as follows. Disease-linked TCR variants were identified with a new computational method built on a probabilistic model of VDJ rearrangement. The public reads were quality trimmed at Q25 with fastp and then assembled into clones with MiXCR by TCRdb, keeping productive beta chains. Rows matching on CDR3 protein sequence are summarized as one entry with the most common DNA and genes. The V and J calls follow TCRdb's processing rather than the paper's. The sample table shows 470,000 or so distinct CDR3 sequences, and 25% to 30% are seen once. The top ten clonotypes cover about 1% of the sample.

Sequencing was carried out using blood, either unsorted or a sorted T cell fraction (not recorded which). The source of this sequence is a male donor with ankylosing spondylitis. Rearrangement joined TRBV3-1 to TRBJ2-1; TRBD1 aligns with 7 central bases. The CDR3 in this case is CASSRRGHEQFF. The nucleotides are TGTGCCAGCAGTCGAAGGGGGCATGAGCAGTTCTTC.